In its sample, the clone carrying this T cell receptor (beta chain) was seen a few times. The germline V and J ends were trimmed by 4 bases and 6 bases, with 16 bases remaining between them. The CDR3 runs to 14 residues. Germline CDR1 and CDR2: SGHDT and YYEEEE. The time point denotes: pretreatment peripheral blood. The patients' disease, urothelial carcinoma, was locally advanced or metastatic. This entry comes from a study of PD-L1 blockade in urothelial cancer. About the research overall: The patients had undergone anywhere from 0 to 3 prior chemotherapy regimens. Blood samples contained a median about 150,000 T cells. At 3 weeks (second dose) and 6 weeks after starting treatment, blood was analyzed.

TCRdb's copy holds only in-frame clones and misses some; the assay was immunoSEQ multiplex PCR. The sample shows 55,000 to 75,000 clones, approximately 78% of them seen only once. The receptor was derived from a man between 65 and 80 years old with urothelial cancer. The chain uses TRBV5-6 and TRBJ1-2; D is perhaps TRBD1 (6 bases). The sample was PBMCs, taken around atezolizumab (anti-PD-L1) treatment. In nucleotides, the CDR3 is TGTGCCAGCAGCCCTCCATTGGGGGCGCATGGCTACACCTTC. Its translation: CASSPPLGAHGYTF.